This T cell receptor beta chain appears in the sequencing data of a study of blood T cell repertoires in COVID-19. For the study at large: Sites in the United States, Italy and Spain provided acute and convalescent COVID-19 samples.

Per germline, CDR1 SGHTA and CDR2 FQGTGA. This CDR3 region has 15 residues. V was clipped by 0 bases and J by 0 bases, with 8 bases between them. Under the authors' procedure: Using reference gene primer amplification, nucleated cell counts were estimated. The protocol was immunoSEQ multiplex PCR, while the TCRdb copy is restricted to in-frame clones and leaves out a portion. That table gives V, J and clone size, and the DNA gave D and trimming. Among almost 250,000 clones, around 86% were seen once, and the ten largest hold 1.5% to 2%. The sample consisted of peripheral blood. The V and J genes are TRBV7-3 and TRBJ1-1; D gene ambiguous. The source of this sequence is a woman aged 60 to 75 who had recovered from COVID-19. The CDR3 sequence: CASSLTSEMNTEAFF. CDR3 nucleotide sequence: TGTGCCAGCAGCTTAACGTCGGAGATGAACACTGAAGCTTTCTTT.